Shown below are 28 T cell receptor beta chains from a single sample sequenced in a study of T cell repertoires in cytomegalovirus infection. From the reads, TCRdb called clonotypes with MiXCR, one entry per CDR3 protein. Altogether 300,000 to 450,000 distinct CDR3 sequences are present, 15% to 20% being singletons, with the ten largest covering approximately 8%. The source material was PBMCs. All receptors come from a human donor in good health (CMV status not recorded). Some clones in this sample may be carry-over from other donors' samples.

Only a few counts were recorded for this clonotype. The chain carries TRBV4-2 and TRBJ1-1; D not resolved. Deletions cut 6 bases from V and 6 bases from J, with 17 bases between. Germline-derived CDR1 and CDR2 are LGHNA and YNFKEQ. The CDR3 covers 14 residues. CDR3: CASRGVGGVSEAFF. CDR3 DNA sequence: TGTGCCAGCAGGGGAGTGGGTGGTGTGTCTGAAGCTTTCTTT.

This clonotype came up many times. V and J are TRBV7-8 and TRBJ1-5; TRBD1 might be the D (5 bases). Per germline, CDR1 SGHVS and CDR2 FQNEAQ. This CDR3 comprises 16 residues. V lost 5 bases and J lost 0, with 14 bases in between. Here the CDR3 DNA reads TGTGCCAGCAGCCTAGGGCAGGGATATAGCAATCAGCCCCAGCATTTT. It codes for CASSLGQGYSNQPQHF.

This clonotype has only a few counts. The V and J genes are TRBV19 and TRBJ1-1; 8 bases are a match to TRBD1. The CDR3 is made up of 16 amino acids. The V gene's germline CDR1 is LNHDA and CDR2 SQIVND (reference sequence). Trimming removed 1 base from V and 4 bases from J; junction bases left unmatched: 8. In DNA, the CDR3 is TGTGCCAGTAGTATAGGAATGACAGGGGTCGGCACTGAAGCTTTCTTT. This encodes CASSIGMTGVGTEAFF. Full variable domain (missing parts from reference TRBV19 and TRBJ1-1): DGGITQSPKYLFRKEGQNVTLSCEQNLNHDAMYWYRQDPGQGLRLIYYSQIVNDFQKGDIAEGYSVSREKKESFPLTVTSAQKNPTAFYLCASSIGMTGVGTEAFFGQGTRLTVV.

The chain is built from TRBV4-3 and TRBJ2-5, with D possibly matching TRBD2 (5 bases). The germline gives CDR1 LGHNA, CDR2 YSLEER. V lost 0 bases to trimming and J lost 7 bases, with 12 bases between them. This CDR3 contains 14 residues. CDR3 region: CASSQDRLARTQYF. The CDR3 nucleotides are TGCGCCAGCAGCCAAGATCGGCTAGCCCGGACCCAGTACTTC.

In its sample, this clonotype was seen a few times. One junction end does not reproduce the germline sequence, and a read error may be involved. This rearrangement joins TRBV28 to TRBJ1-1; D uncertain. Germline V gene data show CDR1 as MDHEN and CDR2 as SYDVKM. This CDR3 has 13 residues. This CDR3 reads CASSLLGQSDAFF. The CDR3 DNA reads as TGTGCCAGCAGTTTACTAGGGCAGTCTGACGCTTTCTTT. Combining the CDR3 with reference TRBV28 and TRBJ1-1 gives the whole variable domain DVKVTQSSRYLVKRTGEKVFLECVQDMDHENMFWYRQDPGLGLRLIYFSYDVKMKEKGDIPEGYSVSREKKERFSLILESASTNQTSMYLCASSLLGQSDAFFGQGTRLTVV.

This clonotype was recorded at least ten times. V and J are TRBV28 and TRBJ2-4; D may correspond to TRBD1 or TRBD2 (5 bases each). The CDR3 is 14 residues long. Trimming took 7 bases from V and 6 from J, leaving 16 bases between them. Germline values: CDR1 MDHEN, CDR2 SYDVKM. The CDR3: CASTPFVGGNIQYF. The DNA for the CDR3 is TGTGCCAGCACCCCCTTTGTTGGGGGAAACATTCAGTACTTC.

This clonotype was seen a few times. This chain connects TRBV6-1 to TRBJ2-5, with D possibly matching TRBD2 (6 bases). This CDR3 spans 13 amino acids. The V end lost 8 bases, the J end lost 1 base, and 11 bases lay between the germline ends. CDR1 is MNHNS and CDR2 is SASEGT in the germline V gene. The CDR3 coding sequence is TGTGCCAGCCTCGGGAGTACCCAAGAGACCCAGTACTTC. Translation gives CASLGSTQETQYF.

Concerning this clonotype: Because the CDR3 is missing its conserved closing phenylalanine or tryptophan, this is likely a read error. The genes are TRBV11-1 and TRBJ1-3; 9 nucleotides agree with TRBD1. The CDR3 length is 21 residues. Unmatched junction bases numbered 22, after V lost 4 bases and J lost 3 bases. The V gene's germline CDR1 is SGHAT and CDR2 FQDESV (reference sequence). The CDR3 is CASSSNRQGDSLLLIGNTIYL. CDR3 sequence (DNA): TGTGCCAGCAGCTCTAACAGACAGGGGGACTCCCTCTTACTCATTGGAAACACCATATATTTG.

The chain uses TRBV5-5 and TRBJ1-5; D remains ambiguous. CDR3 length: 14 residues. The V end lost 4 bases, the J end lost 1 base, and 9 bases lay between the germline ends. CDR1 and CDR2 from the germline V gene are SGHKS and YYEKEE (reference sequence). The CDR3 spells CASSGAGSNQPQHF. CDR3 DNA: TGTGCCAGCAGCGGAGCGGGGAGCAATCAGCCCCAGCATTTT.

This rearrangement joins TRBV9 to TRBJ2-1, with 7 positions matching TRBD1. V lost 3 bases to trimming and J lost 6 bases; unmatched junction nucleotides: 9. Germline CDR1 and CDR2: SGDLS and YYNGEE. This CDR3 contains 15 residues. Written as DNA, the CDR3 is TGTGCCAGCAGCGACCGGGACAGACCTCTCAATGAGCAGTTCTTC. This translates into CASSDRDRPLNEQFF.

V and J are TRBV4-3 and TRBJ2-2, with 8 positions matching TRBD1. Germline trimming cut 1 base from V and 4 bases from J; bases unmatched to any gene: 5. The CDR3 is made up of 16 amino acids. Germline lookup yields CDR1 LGHNA and CDR2 YSLEER. CDR3 nucleotides: TGCGCCAGCAGCCAAGCGGGACAGGTCATCACCGGGGAGCTGTTTTTT. It yields the protein CASSQAGQVITGELFF.

The J gene is TRBJ2-2, the V gene TRBV12-3 or TRBV12-4; D is unresolved. The CDR3 totals 12 residues. Trimming stripped 7 bases from V and 4 bases from J, with 7 bases between. The CDR3: CASKGLTGELFF. CDR3 nucleotides: TGTGCCAGCAAAGGGCTCACCGGGGAGCTGTTTTTT.

In its sample, this clonotype was seen many times. J is TRBJ1-1 and V is TRBV6-2 or TRBV6-3; 8 nucleotides match TRBD1. Germline CDR1 is MNHEY and CDR2 is SVGEGT. The trim removed 0 bases at V and 4 bases at J, leaving 10 bases unmatched. CDR3 length: 17 amino acids. CDR3 in amino acids: CASSYSSQGAYGTEAFF. The CDR3 bases are TGTGCCAGCAGTTACTCGAGTCAGGGGGCGTACGGCACTGAAGCTTTCTTT.

This sequence joins TRBV27 and TRBJ2-7; D is uncertain. With 6 bases removed from V and 6 bases from J, the gap between germline ends came to 9 bases. The CDR3 has 11 residues. The germline gives CDR1 MNHEY, CDR2 SMNVEV (reference sequence). CDR3 sequence reads: CASSYPPEQYF. In DNA, the CDR3 is TGTGCCAGCAGCTACCCGCCCGAGCAGTACTTC.

J is TRBJ1-2 and V is TRBV29-1, with 7 bases aligning to TRBD1. Germline loops: CDR1 SQVTM, CDR2 ANQGSEA. The CDR3 covers 13 residues. J lost 8 bases, V lost 1 base, and 7 bases had no gene match. The CDR3 nucleotides are TGCAGCGTTGAAGCAGACAGGGACGACGGCTACACCTTC. The encoded protein is CSVEADRDDGYTF.

The chain couples TRBV20-1 to TRBJ2-5, with a tentative D call TRBD2 (5 bases). The CDR3 length is 13 residues. With 5 bases removed from V and 4 bases from J, the gap between germline ends came to 14 bases. The germline CDR1 and CDR2 sequences are DFQATT and SNEGSKA (reference sequence). The CDR3, as DNA: TGCAGTGCTCCGGACTCGTCCGGAGAGACCCAGTACTTC. Amino acids: CSAPDSSGETQYF.

This clonotype was recorded once. This chain connects TRBV3-1 to TRBJ2-5; TRBD2 matches at 7 bases. V shed 4 bases and J 5 bases; nucleotides not matched to a gene: 7. CDR3 length: 14 amino acids. CDR1 and CDR2 from the germline V gene are LGHDT and YNNKEL (reference sequence). CDR3 sequence reads: CASSLPGGLETQYF. CDR3 sequence (DNA): TGTGCCAGCAGCCTGCCGGGGGGACTGGAGACCCAGTACTTC.

Many counts were recorded for this clonotype. The chain has TRBV28 and TRBJ1-2; TRBD1 aligns across 8 bases. The V and J ends lost 5 bases and 5 bases, in that order; junction bases with no gene match: 10. Germline CDR1 reads MDHEN; CDR2 reads SYDVKM. CDR3 length equals 15 residues. CDR3 in amino acids: CASSLGQGIHYGYTF. CDR3 DNA sequence: TGTGCCAGCAGTCTTGGACAGGGCATTCATTATGGCTACACCTTC.

The chain couples TRBV10-3 to TRBJ2-1; 9 nucleotides line up with TRBD2. The CDR3 is 15 residues long. From germline, CDR1 is ENHRY and CDR2 SYGVKD. With V trimmed by 9 bases and J by 0 bases, 6 bases remained unmatched. This CDR3 reads CAIAGGQSSYNEQFF. In DNA form, the CDR3 reads TGTGCCATAGCGGGGGGCCAGAGCTCCTACAATGAGCAGTTCTTC.

This sequence joins TRBV12-3 or TRBV12-4 and TRBJ1-5; TRBD1 might be the D (5 bases). CDR3 length equals 13 residues. V dropped 4 bases and J dropped 8 bases, with 12 bases sitting between them. The CDR3 nucleotides read TGTGCCAGCAGTTGGGCAGGGAAGGAGCCCCAGCATTTT. Residues: CASSWAGKEPQHF.

This clonotype was seen repeatedly, ten times or more. The genes are TRBV7-2 and TRBJ1-5; D is perhaps TRBD1 (5 bases). In germline, CDR1 is SGHTA, CDR2 FQGNSA. V was cut by 1 base and J by 3 bases, with 7 bases left in between. This CDR3 has 14 amino acids. The CDR3 protein is CASSLGGVNQPQHF. CDR3 bases: TGTGCCAGCAGCTTAGGAGGGGTCAATCAGCCCCAGCATTTT.

This clonotype was found many times. The chain employs TRBV10-3 and TRBJ2-5, with D tentatively TRBD1 (5 bases). Looked up from germline, CDR1 is ENHRY and CDR2 is SYGVKD. Deletions cut 2 bases from V and 5 bases from J, with 12 bases between. The CDR3 spans 14 residues. CDR3 sequence reads: CAISEDSREETQYF. The CDR3 region has the DNA TGTGCCATCAGTGAGGACAGTCGTGAGGAGACCCAGTACTTC.

In its sample, this clonotype was seen many times. This chain joins TRBV7-2 and TRBJ1-2, with D hard to call. The CDR3 is 14 residues long. V was pared by 3 bases and J by 1 base, with 9 bases between. CDR1 and CDR2 (germline): SGHTA, FQGNSA. The CDR3 sequence: CASSFSAVNYGYTF. The CDR3 DNA sequence: TGTGCCAGCAGCTTCTCGGCAGTTAACTATGGCTACACCTTC.

This clonotype was detected a few times. V usage is TRBV18 and J usage is TRBJ2-7; 7 bases are a match to TRBD1. CDR1 KGHSH and CDR2 LQKENI come from the germline V gene. The CDR3 is 14 residues long. V shed 5 bases, J shed 5 bases, and the junction held 9 bases outside the gene matches. The CDR3 region is CASSLTTGSNEQYF. CDR3 sequence (DNA): TGTGCCAGCTCATTGACGACAGGGAGCAACGAGCAGTACTTC.

This chain joins TRBV7-2 and TRBJ1-4, with no clear D. Germline CDR1 reads SGHTA; CDR2 reads FQGNSA. There are 15 residues in the CDR3. Trimming pared 0 bases from V and 0 bases from J, leaving 5 bases between. For the CDR3, the DNA is TGTGCCAGCAGCTTAGCGCGCGCAACTAATGAAAAACTGTTTTTT. It specifies CASSLARATNEKLFF.

In its sample, this clonotype was seen a few times. In nucleotides, the CDR3 is TGTGCCAGCAGCCAAGATTTGACTTCCAGCTACAATGAGCAGTTCTTC. The encoded protein is CASSQDLTSSYNEQFF. This chain links TRBV4-2 with TRBJ2-1; D is undetermined. Trimming pared 0 bases from V and 3 bases from J, leaving 12 bases between. Germline CDR1 and CDR2: LGHNA and YNFKEQ. CDR3 length: 16 amino acids.

This clonotype turned up a few times. This chain connects TRBV4-3 to TRBJ2-7; the D gene is possibly TRBD1 (6 bases). Germline V CDR1 and CDR2: LGHNA, YSLEER. The CDR3 contains 17 residues. The V gene lost 1 base and the J gene lost 3 bases, with 19 bases spanning the gap. The CDR3 DNA reads TGCGCCAGCAGCCAAGTATTAAGGGACACTCCAGACTACGAGCAGTACTTC. As protein: CASSQVLRDTPDYEQYF.

The rearrangement links TRBV2 to TRBJ2-3; D possibly corresponds to TRBD1 (5 bases). Germline CDR1 reads SNHLY; CDR2 reads FYNNEI. CDR3 length: 15 amino acids. Deletions cut 6 bases from V and 4 bases from J, with 17 bases between. In DNA form, the CDR3 reads TGTGCCAGCAGGAGAGACAGCCTGCCGGCAGATACGCAGTATTTT. Translated, it gives CASRRDSLPADTQYF.